This TCR beta chain was sequenced in a study of OX40 agonist ivuxolimab in advanced cancers. Overall study context: Patients took ivuxolimab, an agonistic anti-OX40 (CD134) antibody. Study-level results: Relatively little clonal expansion, among the lowest observed, appeared in partial responders at 0.1-3.0 mg/kg. More expanded clones were seen, on average, in CD8+ T cells than in CD4+. At 0.1 to 3.0 mg/kg, clonal expansion of CD4+ and CD8+ blood T cells had occurred by week 6.

The method was immunoSEQ multiplex PCR; TCRdb's version includes in-frame clones alone and lacks a portion of them. The sample lists some 51,000 clones, 75% to 90% occurring once. Details on this clone: The target antigen is unknown.

Sequenced material: CD4+ or CD8+ T cells sorted from blood, taken in a trial of the OX40 agonist ivuxolimab. The TCR originated in an adult with an advanced solid tumor such as melanoma, head and neck, liver or kidney cancer.

This CDR3 reads CASSQDGEGVSEKLFF. As DNA, the CDR3 is TGTGCCAGCAGCCAAGACGGGGAGGGAGTTAGTGAAAAACTGTTTTTT. V and J are TRBV14 and TRBJ1-4; D not certain. Trimming removed 0 bases at V and 7 bases at J, with 15 bases between. The germline CDR1 and CDR2 sequences are SGHDN and FVKESK. The CDR3 runs to 16 residues.